These 18 T cell receptor beta chains originate from one sample sequenced in a study of shared clonotypes between healthy human individuals. Sequencing used immunoSEQ multiplex PCR; TCRdb keeps in-frame clones, though not all of them. The sample holds some 980,000 clones; 76% are singletons and the top ten take roughly 1.5%. The sample taken for sequencing was memory CD4+ T cells sorted from blood. This sample's subset: CD45RA-negative fraction. The origin of the receptors is a man aged 18 to 30 in good health.

The chain employs TRBV5-4 and TRBJ1-4; D is perhaps TRBD1 (6 bases). In germline, CDR1 is SGHNT, CDR2 YYREEE (reference sequence). The CDR3 totals 14 residues. The germline V and J ends were trimmed by 0 bases and 4 bases, with 7 bases remaining between them. The CDR3 bases are TGTGCCAGCAGCTTGGGAGGGGGTAATGAAAAACTGTTTTTT. Translating gives CASSLGGGNEKLFF.

This clone occurred many times. V and J are TRBV7-9 and TRBJ2-3; no reliable D call. This CDR3 region has 13 residues. V dropped 10 bases and J dropped 4 bases, with 15 bases sitting between them. Germline V gene sequence: CDR1 SEHNR, CDR2 FQNEAQ (reference sequence). The CDR3 DNA is TGTGCCACCTCCCCTCCTGCCGCAGATACGCAGTATTTT. It codes for CATSPPAADTQYF.

V and J are TRBV5-1 and TRBJ2-7; no reliable D call. Trimming removed 2 bases at V and 0 bases at J, with 9 bases between. This CDR3 is built from 14 residues. Germline CDR1 and CDR2: SGHRS and YFSETQ. The CDR3: CASSLGHSSYEQYF. CDR3 nucleotide sequence: TGCGCCAGCAGCTTAGGTCACAGCTCCTACGAGCAGTACTTC.

The V gene is TRBV7-2, the J gene TRBJ2-3; 15 nucleotides align to TRBD2. The CDR3 has 19 amino acids. Looked up from germline, CDR1 is SGHTA and CDR2 is FQGNSA. Unmatched junction bases numbered 6, after V lost 1 base and J lost 1 base. The CDR3 sequence: CASSLGGTSGRSRTDTQYF. DNA of the CDR3: TGTGCCAGCAGCTTAGGGGGGACTAGCGGGAGGTCCCGCACAGATACGCAGTATTTT.

This rearrangement joins TRBV18 to TRBJ2-3; 9 positions match TRBD2. Germline CDR1 KGHSH, CDR2 LQKENI. V was pared by 0 bases and J by 0 bases, with 4 bases of the junction left unmatched. This CDR3 comprises 17 residues. In DNA form, the CDR3 reads TGTGCCAGCTCACCACCGGGTAGCGGGAGTAGCACAGATACGCAGTATTTT. This codes for CASSPPGSGSSTDTQYF.

This clone showed up just a few times. The V gene is TRBV29-1, the J gene TRBJ1-1; D gene uncertain. V lost 2 bases to trimming and J lost 8 bases, with 6 bases between them. The CDR3 is made up of 10 amino acids. Looked up from germline, CDR1 is SQVTM and CDR2 is ANQGSEA. The CDR3 bases are TGCAGCGTTGAACTGGGAGAAGCTTTCTTT. Amino acids: CSVELGEAFF.

The genes are TRBV19 and TRBJ2-3; weak D call: TRBD1 (5 bases). In germline, CDR1 is LNHDA, CDR2 SQIVND (reference sequence). V shed 6 bases and J shed 7 bases, with 26 bases lying between them. This CDR3 spans 17 amino acids. Written as DNA, the CDR3 is TGTGCCAGTAGCCCCTTGTGGGGCCAAGGACGGGCAAATACGCAGTATTTT. Protein sequence: CASSPLWGQGRANTQYF.

This chain joins TRBV4-2 and TRBJ2-7; D is ambiguous. V gave up 4 bases and J gave up 7 bases, with 14 bases separating them. Germline-derived CDR1 and CDR2 are LGHNA and YNFKEQ. This CDR3 comprises 13 residues. CDR3 DNA sequence: TGTGCCAGCAGCCCCGCAATCGGTTGGGAGCAGTACTTC. It translates to CASSPAIGWEQYF.

This clone was seen just once. The chain uses TRBV30 and TRBJ1-6; D uncertain. This CDR3 spans 13 amino acids. The germline V and J ends were trimmed by 5 bases and 5 bases, with 10 bases remaining between them. Germline V gives CDR1 GTSNPN, CDR2 SVGIG (reference sequence). The chain's CDR3 is CAWRVWNNSPLHF. The CDR3 DNA reads as TGTGCCTGGCGCGTGTGGAATAATTCACCCCTCCACTTT.

Comments on this clone: Additional DNA sequences in this sample encode the identical CDR3. The V call is TRBV19, the J call TRBJ1-3; D may be TRBD1 (5 bases). CDR3 size: 15 residues. With 3 bases removed from V and 0 bases from J, the gap between germline ends came to 9 bases. Germline CDR1 reads LNHDA; CDR2 reads SQIVND (reference sequence). CDR3 region: CASSIPGSSGNTIYF. The CDR3 bases are TGTGCCAGTAGTATCCCAGGGAGCTCTGGAAACACCATATATTTT.

In this sample, this clone turned up a few times. This rearrangement joins TRBV7-2 to TRBJ2-5, with D perhaps being TRBD1 or TRBD2 (6 bases each). The germline CDR1 and CDR2 sequences are SGHTA and FQGNSA. CDR3 length: 16 residues. The germline V and J ends were trimmed by 5 bases and 2 bases, with 18 bases remaining between them. The CDR3 sequence is CASSPNSGAGQETQYF. The CDR3 DNA sequence: TGTGCCAGCAGCCCGAACTCGGGGGCGGGGCAAGAGACCCAGTACTTC.

The table lists this clone with a few counts. This specimen includes other DNA sequences encoding the same CDR3. The CDR3 is CATSRDIETQYF. DNA for the CDR3: TGTGCCACCAGCAGAGATATTGAGACCCAGTACTTC. This chain uses TRBV15 with TRBJ2-5; D remains unclear. The ends were cut back, 0 bases at V and 5 bases at J, with 4 bases in the middle. CDR3 length: 12 amino acids. Per germline, CDR1 LNHNV and CDR2 YYDKDF (reference sequence).

This sequence joins TRBV11-2 and TRBJ2-5, with TRBD2 matching 14 bases. The CDR3 runs to 18 residues. Per the germline V gene, CDR1 is SGHAT and CDR2 is FQNNGV. V was clipped by 0 bases and J by 5 bases; unmatched bases: 8. The CDR3 DNA follows: TGTGCCAGCAGCTTAGAAGATTGGACTAGCGGGAGGAAGGAGACCCAGTACTTC. Encoded protein: CASSLEDWTSGRKETQYF.

V is TRBV12-2 and J is TRBJ2-7; the table's D gene call, TRBD1, was not cross checked with the DNA. TRBV12-2 is a pseudogene. The CDR3 contains 18 residues. The CDR3 protein is CASRFTITPGTGVPGQYF. CDR3 in DNA: TGTGCAAGTCGTTTTACTATTACCCCCGGGACAGGGGTTCCCGGGCAGTACTTC.

In nucleotides, the CDR3 is TGTGCCAGCAGCGGTGGGACTAGCGGGAGTCGGCAGGAGACCCAGTACTTC. This sequence encodes CASSGGTSGSRQETQYF. The chain carries TRBV11-3 and TRBJ2-5; 14 bases agree with TRBD2. CDR1 is SGHNT, CDR2 YENEEA, per germline. V lost 5 bases and J lost 5; bases outside the gene matches: 10. The CDR3 consists of 17 residues.

In regard to this clone: Other nucleotide sequences from this sample produce the same CDR3. V is TRBV18 and J is TRBJ2-4; tentatively, D is TRBD1 or TRBD2 (5 bases each). Deletions cut 0 bases from V and 3 bases from J, with 6 bases between. Germline lookup yields CDR1 KGHSH and CDR2 LQKENI. The CDR3 runs 14 residues. The CDR3 sequence: CASSPPGGKNIQYF. CDR3 DNA sequence: TGTGCCAGCTCACCACCTGGGGGCAAAAACATTCAGTACTTC.

This clone showed up just once. This chain uses TRBV7-2 with TRBJ1-3; possibly TRBD1 for D (6 bases). CDR1 and CDR2 (germline): SGHTA, FQGNSA. The V end lost 2 bases, the J end lost 4 bases, and 12 bases lay between the germline ends. This CDR3 is built from 15 residues. The CDR3 nucleotides read TGTGCCAGCAGCTTAAGGGGGACACTCGGAAACACCATATATTTT. Translated, it gives CASSLRGTLGNTIYF. Variable domain in full (rest from reference TRBV7-2 and TRBJ1-3): GAGVSQSPSNKVTEKGKDVELRCDPISGHTALYWYRQSLGQGLEFLIYFQGNSAPDKSGLPSDRFSAERTGGSVSTLTIQRTQQEDSAVYLCASSLRGTLGNTIYFGEGSWLTVV.

The chain uses TRBV5-4 and TRBJ2-1; D perhaps matches TRBD2 (6 bases). CDR3 length equals 15 residues. CDR1 and CDR2 from the germline V gene are SGHNT and YYREEE (reference sequence). V lost 2 bases to trimming and J lost 4 bases, with 13 bases between them. The CDR3 DNA follows: TGTGCCAGCAGCTTCGGGAGAGAGGTTTACAATGAGCAGTTCTTC. The encoded protein is CASSFGREVYNEQFF.